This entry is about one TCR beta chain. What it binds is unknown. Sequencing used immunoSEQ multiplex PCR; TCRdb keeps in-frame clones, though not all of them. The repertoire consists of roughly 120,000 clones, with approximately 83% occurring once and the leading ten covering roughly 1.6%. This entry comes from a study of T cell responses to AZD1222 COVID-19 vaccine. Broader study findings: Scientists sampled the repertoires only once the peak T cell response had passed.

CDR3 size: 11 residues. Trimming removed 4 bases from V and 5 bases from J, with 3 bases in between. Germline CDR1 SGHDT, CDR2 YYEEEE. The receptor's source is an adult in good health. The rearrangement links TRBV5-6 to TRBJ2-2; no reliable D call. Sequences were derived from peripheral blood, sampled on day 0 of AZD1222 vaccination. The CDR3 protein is CASSGTGELFF. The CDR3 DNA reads TGTGCCAGCAGCGGGACCGGGGAGCTGTTTTTT.